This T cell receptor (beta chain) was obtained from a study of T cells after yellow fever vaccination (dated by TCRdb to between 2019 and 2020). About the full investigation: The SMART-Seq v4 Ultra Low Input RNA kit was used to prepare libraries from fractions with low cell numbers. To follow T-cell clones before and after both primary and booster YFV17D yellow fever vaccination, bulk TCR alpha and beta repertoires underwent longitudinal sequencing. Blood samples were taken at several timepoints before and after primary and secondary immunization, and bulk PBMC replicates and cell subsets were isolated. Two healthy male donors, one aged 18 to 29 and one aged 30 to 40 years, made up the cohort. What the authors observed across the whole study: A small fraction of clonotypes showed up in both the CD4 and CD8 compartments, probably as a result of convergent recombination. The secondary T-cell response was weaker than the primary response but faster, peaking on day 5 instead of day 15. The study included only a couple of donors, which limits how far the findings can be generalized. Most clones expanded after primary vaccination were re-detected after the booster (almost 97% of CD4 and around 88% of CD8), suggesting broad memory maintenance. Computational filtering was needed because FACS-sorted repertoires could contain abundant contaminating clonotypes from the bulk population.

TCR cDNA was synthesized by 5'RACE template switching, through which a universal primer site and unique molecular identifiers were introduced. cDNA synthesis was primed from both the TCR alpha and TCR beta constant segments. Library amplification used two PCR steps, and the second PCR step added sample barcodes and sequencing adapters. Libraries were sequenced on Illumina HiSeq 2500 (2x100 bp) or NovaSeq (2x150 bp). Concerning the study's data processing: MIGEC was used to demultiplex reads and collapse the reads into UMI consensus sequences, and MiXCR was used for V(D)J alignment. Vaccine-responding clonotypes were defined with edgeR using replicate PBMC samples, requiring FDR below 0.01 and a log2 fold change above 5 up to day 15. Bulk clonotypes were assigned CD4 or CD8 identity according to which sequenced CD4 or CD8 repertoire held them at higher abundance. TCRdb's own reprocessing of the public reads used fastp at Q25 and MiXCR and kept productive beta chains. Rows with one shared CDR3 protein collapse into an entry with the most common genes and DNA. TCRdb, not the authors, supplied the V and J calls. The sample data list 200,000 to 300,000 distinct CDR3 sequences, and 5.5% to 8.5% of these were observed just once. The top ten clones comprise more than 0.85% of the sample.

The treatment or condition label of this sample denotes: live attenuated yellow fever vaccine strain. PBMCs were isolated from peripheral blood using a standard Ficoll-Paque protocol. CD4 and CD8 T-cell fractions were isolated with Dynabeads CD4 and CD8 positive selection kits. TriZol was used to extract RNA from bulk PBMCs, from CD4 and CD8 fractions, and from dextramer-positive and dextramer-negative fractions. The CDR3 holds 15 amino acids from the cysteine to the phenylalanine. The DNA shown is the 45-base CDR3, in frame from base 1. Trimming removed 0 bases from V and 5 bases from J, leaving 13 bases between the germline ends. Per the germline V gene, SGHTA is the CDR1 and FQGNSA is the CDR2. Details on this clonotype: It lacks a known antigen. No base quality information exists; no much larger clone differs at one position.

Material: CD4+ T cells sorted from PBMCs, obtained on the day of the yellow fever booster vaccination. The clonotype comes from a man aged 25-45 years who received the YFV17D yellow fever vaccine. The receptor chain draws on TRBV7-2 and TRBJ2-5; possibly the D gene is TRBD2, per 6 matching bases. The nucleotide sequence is TGTGCCAGCAGCTTAGCGGGACTGGCCCTGGAGACCCAGTACTTC. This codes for CASSLAGLALETQYF.